The entry below gives a single T cell receptor beta chain sequence along with its context. These data belong to a study of blood T cell repertoires in COVID-19. The CDR3 has 16 residues. V lost 0 bases and J lost 0, with 9 bases in between. In germline, CDR1 is SGHNT, CDR2 YYREEE (reference sequence). TCRdb's copy holds only in-frame clones and misses some; the assay was immunoSEQ multiplex PCR. The sample includes about 66,000 clones, around nine tenths of them seen just once. The TCR sequence derives from a man between 60 and 75 years old with acute or convalescent COVID-19. The V call is TRBV5-4, the J call TRBJ2-2; no clear D gene. The sequencing sample was made of peripheral blood. The CDR3: CASSLVRYSNTGELFF. CDR3 nucleotides: TGTGCCAGCAGCTTGGTGCGGTATTCGAACACCGGGGAGCTGTTTTTT.